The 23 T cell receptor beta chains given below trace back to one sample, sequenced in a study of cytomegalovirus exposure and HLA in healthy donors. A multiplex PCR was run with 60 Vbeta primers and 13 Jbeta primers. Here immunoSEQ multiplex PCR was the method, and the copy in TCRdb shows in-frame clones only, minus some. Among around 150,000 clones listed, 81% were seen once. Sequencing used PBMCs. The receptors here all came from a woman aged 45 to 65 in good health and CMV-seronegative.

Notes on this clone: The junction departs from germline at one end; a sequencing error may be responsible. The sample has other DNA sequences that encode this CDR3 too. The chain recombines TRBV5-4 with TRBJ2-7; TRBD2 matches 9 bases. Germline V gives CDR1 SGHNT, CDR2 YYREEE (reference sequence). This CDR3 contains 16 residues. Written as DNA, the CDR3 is TGCGCCAGCAGCTTAACCCGCGGGAGGGGCTCCTACGAGCAGTACTTC. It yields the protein CASSLTRGRGSYEQYF.

The CDR3 region has the DNA TGCAGCGTTGAAGACGGTGTCTCCTACAATGAGCAGTTCTTC. Its translation: CSVEDGVSYNEQFF. The genes are TRBV29-1 and TRBJ2-1; D unclear. Germline CDR1 reads SQVTM; CDR2 reads ANQGSEA. This CDR3 region has 14 residues. Trimming shortened V by 0 bases and J by 0 bases, and 6 bases separated the two germline ends.

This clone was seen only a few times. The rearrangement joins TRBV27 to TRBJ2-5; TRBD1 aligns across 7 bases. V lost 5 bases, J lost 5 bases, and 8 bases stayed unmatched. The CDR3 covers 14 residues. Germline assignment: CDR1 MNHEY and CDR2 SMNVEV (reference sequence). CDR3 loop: CASSTGQSTETQYF. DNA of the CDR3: TGTGCCAGCAGTACGGGACAGTCCACGGAGACCCAGTACTTC.

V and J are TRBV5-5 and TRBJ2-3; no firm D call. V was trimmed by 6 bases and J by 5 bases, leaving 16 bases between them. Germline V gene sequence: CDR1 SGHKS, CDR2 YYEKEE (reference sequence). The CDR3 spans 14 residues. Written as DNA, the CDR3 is TGTGCCAGCACCCTGGGCCCAACGAGAGATACGCAGTATTTT. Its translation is CASTLGPTRDTQYF. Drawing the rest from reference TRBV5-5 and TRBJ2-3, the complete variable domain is DAGVTQSPTHLIKTRGQQVTLRCSPISGHKSVSWYQQVLGQGPQFIFQYYEKEERGRGNFPDRFSARQFPNYSSELNVNALLLGDSALYLCASTLGPTRDTQYFGPGTRLTVL.

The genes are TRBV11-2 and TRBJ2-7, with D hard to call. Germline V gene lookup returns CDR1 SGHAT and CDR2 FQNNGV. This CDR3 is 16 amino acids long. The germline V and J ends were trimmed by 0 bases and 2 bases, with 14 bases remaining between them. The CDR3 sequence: CASSLDLLDIPYEQYF. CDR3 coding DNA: TGTGCCAGCAGCTTAGATCTCCTAGATATCCCCTACGAGCAGTACTTC.

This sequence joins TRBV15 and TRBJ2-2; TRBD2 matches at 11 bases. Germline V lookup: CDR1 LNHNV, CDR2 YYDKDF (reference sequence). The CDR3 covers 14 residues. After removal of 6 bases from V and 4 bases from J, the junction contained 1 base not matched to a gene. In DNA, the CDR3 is TGTGCCACCAGAACTAGCGGGGGCACCGGGGAGCTGTTTTTT. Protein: CATRTSGGTGELFF.

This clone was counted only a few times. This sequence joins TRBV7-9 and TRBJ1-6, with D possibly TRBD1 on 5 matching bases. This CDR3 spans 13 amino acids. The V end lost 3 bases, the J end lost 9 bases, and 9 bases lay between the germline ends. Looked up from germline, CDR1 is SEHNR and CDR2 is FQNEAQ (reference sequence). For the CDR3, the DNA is TGTGCCAGCAGCTTGTCGGGGGGTTCACCCCTCCACTTT. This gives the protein CASSLSGGSPLHF.

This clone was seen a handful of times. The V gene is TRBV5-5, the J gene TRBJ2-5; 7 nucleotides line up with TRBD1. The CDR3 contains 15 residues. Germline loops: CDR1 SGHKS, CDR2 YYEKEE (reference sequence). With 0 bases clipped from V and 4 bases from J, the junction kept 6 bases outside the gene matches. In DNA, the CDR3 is TGTGCCAGCAGCTTGGAGGGGGCAGGGACAGAGACCCAGTACTTC. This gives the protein CASSLEGAGTETQYF.

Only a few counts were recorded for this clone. CDR3 region: CASSHTGPPDTQYF. The CDR3 DNA is TGCGCCAGCAGCCATACAGGGCCCCCGGATACGCAGTATTTT. The genes are TRBV5-1 and TRBJ2-3; the D gene is possibly TRBD1 (6 bases). The CDR3 sequence is 14 residues long. The germline V gene has CDR1 SGHRS and CDR2 YFSETQ. V lost 4 bases and J 6 bases, leaving 15 bases between the germline ends.

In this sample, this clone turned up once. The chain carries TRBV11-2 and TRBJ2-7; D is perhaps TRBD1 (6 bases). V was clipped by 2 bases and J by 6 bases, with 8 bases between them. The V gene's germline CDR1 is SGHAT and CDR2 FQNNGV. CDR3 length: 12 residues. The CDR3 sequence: CASSLTGFEQYF. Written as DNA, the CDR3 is TGTGCCAGCAGCTTAACAGGGTTCGAGCAGTACTTC.

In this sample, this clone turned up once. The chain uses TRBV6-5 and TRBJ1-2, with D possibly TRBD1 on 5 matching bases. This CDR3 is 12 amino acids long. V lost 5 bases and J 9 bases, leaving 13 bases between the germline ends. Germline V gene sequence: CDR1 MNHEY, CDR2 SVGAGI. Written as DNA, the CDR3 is TGTGCCAGCAGTGAAGGGGCCGGCCGCTACACCTTC. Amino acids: CASSEGAGRYTF.

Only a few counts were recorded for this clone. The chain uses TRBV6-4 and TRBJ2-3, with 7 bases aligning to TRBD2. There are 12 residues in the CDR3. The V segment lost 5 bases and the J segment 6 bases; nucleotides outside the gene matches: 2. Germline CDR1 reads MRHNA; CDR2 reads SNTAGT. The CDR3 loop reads CASSSGGDTQYF. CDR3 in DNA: TGTGCCAGCAGTTCCGGGGGGGATACGCAGTATTTT.

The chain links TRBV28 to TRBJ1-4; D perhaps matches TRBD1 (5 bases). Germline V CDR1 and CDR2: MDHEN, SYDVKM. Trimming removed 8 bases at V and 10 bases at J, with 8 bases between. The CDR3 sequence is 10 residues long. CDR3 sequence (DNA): TGTGCCAGCGGGGGGGGAAAACTGTTTTTT. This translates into CASGGGKLFF.

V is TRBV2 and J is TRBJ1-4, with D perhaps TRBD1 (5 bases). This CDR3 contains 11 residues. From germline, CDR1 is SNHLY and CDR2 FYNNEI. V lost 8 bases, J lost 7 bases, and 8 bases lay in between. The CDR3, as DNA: TGTGCCAGCCAGGGACTTGAAAAACTGTTTTTT. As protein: CASQGLEKLFF.

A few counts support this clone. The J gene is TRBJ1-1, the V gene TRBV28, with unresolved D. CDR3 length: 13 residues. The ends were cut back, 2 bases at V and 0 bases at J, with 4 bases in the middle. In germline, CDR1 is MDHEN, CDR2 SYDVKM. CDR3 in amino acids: CASSLNMNTEAFF. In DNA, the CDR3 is TGTGCCAGCAGTTTAAACATGAACACTGAAGCTTTCTTT.

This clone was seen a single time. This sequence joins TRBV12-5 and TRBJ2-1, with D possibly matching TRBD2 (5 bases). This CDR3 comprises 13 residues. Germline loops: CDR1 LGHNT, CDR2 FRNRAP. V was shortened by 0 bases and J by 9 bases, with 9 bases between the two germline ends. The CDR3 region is CASGLVSRGEQFF. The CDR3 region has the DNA TGTGCTAGTGGTTTGGTCTCCCGGGGTGAGCAGTTCTTC.

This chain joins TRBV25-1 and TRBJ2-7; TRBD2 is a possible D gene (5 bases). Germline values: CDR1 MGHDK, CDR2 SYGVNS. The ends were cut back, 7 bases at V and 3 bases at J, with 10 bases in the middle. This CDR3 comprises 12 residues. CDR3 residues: CASTSGIYEQYF. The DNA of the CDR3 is TGTGCCAGCACATCCGGGATCTACGAGCAGTACTTC.

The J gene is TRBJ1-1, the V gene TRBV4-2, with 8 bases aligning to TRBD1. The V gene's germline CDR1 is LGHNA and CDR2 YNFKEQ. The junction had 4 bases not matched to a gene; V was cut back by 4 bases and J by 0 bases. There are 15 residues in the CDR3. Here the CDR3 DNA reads TGTGCCAGCAGCCTAGGGACAGGCCTGAACACTGAAGCTTTCTTT. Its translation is CASSLGTGLNTEAFF.

CDR3 protein: CASSQAGSFSSYEQYF. The DNA of the CDR3 is TGCGCCAGCAGCCAAGCGGGGAGCTTTAGCTCCTACGAGCAGTACTTC. The chain couples TRBV4-1 to TRBJ2-7; a weak D match, TRBD2 (5 bases). The CDR3 consists of 16 residues. V was cut by 1 base and J by 0 bases, with 13 bases left in between. Germline CDR1 reads MGHRA; CDR2 reads YSYEKL.

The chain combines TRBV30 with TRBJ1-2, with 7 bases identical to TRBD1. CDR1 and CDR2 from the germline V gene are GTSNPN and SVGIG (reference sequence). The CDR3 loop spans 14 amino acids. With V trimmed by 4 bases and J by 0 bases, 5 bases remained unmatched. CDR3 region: CAWKGQHSNYGYTF. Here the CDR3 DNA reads TGTGCCTGGAAGGGACAGCACTCTAACTATGGCTACACCTTC.

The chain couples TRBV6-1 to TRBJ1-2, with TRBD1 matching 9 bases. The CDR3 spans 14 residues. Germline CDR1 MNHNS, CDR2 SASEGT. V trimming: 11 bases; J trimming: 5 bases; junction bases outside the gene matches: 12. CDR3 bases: TGTGCCGCCAGACCAACGGGACAGGGTTATGGCTACACCTTC. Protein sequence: CAARPTGQGYGYTF.

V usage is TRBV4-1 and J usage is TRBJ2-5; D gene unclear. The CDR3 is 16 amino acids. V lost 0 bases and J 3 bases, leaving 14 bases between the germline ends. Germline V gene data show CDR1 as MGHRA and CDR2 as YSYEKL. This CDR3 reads CASSQDPQTIKETQYF. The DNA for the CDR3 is TGCGCCAGCAGCCAAGATCCACAGACGATCAAAGAGACCCAGTACTTC.

The DNA of the CDR3 is TGTGCCTGGTGTAACGGAGAAAATCAGCCCCAGCATTTT. Its translation: CAWCNGENQPQHF. The chain links TRBV30 to TRBJ1-5; D is unresolved. Germline V lookup: CDR1 GTSNPN, CDR2 SVGIG (reference sequence). Trimming shortened V by 5 bases and J by 4 bases, and 12 bases separated the two germline ends. CDR3 length equals 13 residues.